This paragraph covers one T cell receptor beta chain sequence. Its antigen is still unknown. The CDR3 is 14 residues long. V dropped 3 bases and J dropped 8; count of bases not matched to a gene: 9. CDR1 and CDR2 (germline): SGHDN, FVKESK. This was the immunoSEQ v3.0 assay at survey level. Sequencing was intended to reach roughly 40,000-55,000 T-cell genomes per sample. The data were produced by immunoSEQ multiplex PCR, yet TCRdb's version contains in-frame clones alone and is incomplete. This sample yields 40,000 to 45,000 clones, of which about 95% are seen a single time; 2.7% belongs to the top ten. This specimen belongs to a study of long-term antiretroviral therapy in people with HIV. Overall study: The oldest specimens predate the 2015 immediate-ART recommendation by about a decade. General study points: Although diversity increased after ART, it remained lower than in transplant donor controls. Clones expanded before ART dominated the repertoire at all time points.

Source: unsorted PBMCs, taken 3.7 years after starting antiretroviral therapy. This TCR was sampled from a woman between 50 and 59 years old with HIV. V and J are TRBV14 and TRBJ1-2, with 7 bases identical to TRBD1. The CDR3 coding sequence is TGTGCCAGCAGCCAGAACAGGGGAATCGGGGGCTACACCTTC. This gives the protein CASSQNRGIGGYTF. Full variable domain (remainder filled in from reference TRBV14 and TRBJ1-2): EAGVTQFPSHSVIEKGQTVTLRCDPISGHDNLYWYRRVMGKEIKFLLHFVKESKQDESGMPNNRFLAERTGGTYSTLKVQPAELEDSGVYFCASSQNRGIGGYTFGSGTRLTVV.